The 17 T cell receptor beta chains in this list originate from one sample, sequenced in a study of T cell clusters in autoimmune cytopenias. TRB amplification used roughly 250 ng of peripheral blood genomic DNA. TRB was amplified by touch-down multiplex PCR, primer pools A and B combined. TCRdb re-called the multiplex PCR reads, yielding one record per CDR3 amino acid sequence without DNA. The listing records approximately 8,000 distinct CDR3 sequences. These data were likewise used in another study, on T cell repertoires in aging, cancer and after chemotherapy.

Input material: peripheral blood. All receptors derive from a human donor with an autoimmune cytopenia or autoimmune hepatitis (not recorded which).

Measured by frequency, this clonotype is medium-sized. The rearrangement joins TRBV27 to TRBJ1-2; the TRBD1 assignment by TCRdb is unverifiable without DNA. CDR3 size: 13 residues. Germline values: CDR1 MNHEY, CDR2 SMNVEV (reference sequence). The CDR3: CASSWSGNYGYTF.

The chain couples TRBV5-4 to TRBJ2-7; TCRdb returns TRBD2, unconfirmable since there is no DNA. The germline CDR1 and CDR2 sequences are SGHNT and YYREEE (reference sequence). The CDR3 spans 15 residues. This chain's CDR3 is CASSFRTRGSYEQYF.

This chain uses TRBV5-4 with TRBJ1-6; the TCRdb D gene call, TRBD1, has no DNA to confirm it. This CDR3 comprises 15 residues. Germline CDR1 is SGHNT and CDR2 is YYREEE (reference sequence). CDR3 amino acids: CASSLRHRTNSPLHF.

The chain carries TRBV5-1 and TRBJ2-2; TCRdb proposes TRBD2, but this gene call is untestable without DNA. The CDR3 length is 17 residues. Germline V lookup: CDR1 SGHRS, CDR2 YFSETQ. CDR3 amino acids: CASQPPDSPGPTGELFF.

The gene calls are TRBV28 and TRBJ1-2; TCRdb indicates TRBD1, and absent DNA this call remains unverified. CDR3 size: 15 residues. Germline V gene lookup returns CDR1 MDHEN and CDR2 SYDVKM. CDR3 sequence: CASSALGQGARGYTF.

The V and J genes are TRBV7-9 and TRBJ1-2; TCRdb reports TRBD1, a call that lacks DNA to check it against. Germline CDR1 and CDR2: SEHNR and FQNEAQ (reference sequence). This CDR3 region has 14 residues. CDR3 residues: CASSLANQGYGYTF.

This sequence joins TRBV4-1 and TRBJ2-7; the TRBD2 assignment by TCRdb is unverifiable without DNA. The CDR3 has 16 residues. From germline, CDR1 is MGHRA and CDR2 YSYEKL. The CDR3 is CASSQEVASGGYEQYF.

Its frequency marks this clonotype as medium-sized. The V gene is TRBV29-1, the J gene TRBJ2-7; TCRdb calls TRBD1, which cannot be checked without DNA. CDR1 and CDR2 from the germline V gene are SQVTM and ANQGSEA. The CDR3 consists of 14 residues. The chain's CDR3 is CSVDNPDNSYEQYF.

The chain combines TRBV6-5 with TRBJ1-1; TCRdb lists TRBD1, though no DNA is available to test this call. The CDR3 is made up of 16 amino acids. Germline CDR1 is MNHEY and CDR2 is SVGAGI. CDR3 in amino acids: CASSYETGGLDTEAFF.

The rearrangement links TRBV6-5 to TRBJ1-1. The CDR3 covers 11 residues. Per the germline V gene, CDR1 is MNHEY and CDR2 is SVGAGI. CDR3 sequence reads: CASRLDGEAFF.

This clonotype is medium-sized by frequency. CDR3 region: CASSLGQGASYGYTF. This sequence joins TRBV7-9 and TRBJ1-2; checking the TCRdb D call of TRBD1 is not possible without DNA. Germline V gene lookup returns CDR1 SEHNR and CDR2 FQNEAQ (reference sequence). This CDR3 is built from 15 residues. Full variable domain (rest looked up from reference TRBV7-9 and TRBJ1-2): DTGVSQNPRHKITKRGQNVTFRCDPISEHNRLYWYRQTLGQGPEFLTYFQNEAQLEKSRLLSDRFSAERPKGSFSTLEIQRTEQGDSAMYLCASSLGQGASYGYTFGSGTRLTVV.

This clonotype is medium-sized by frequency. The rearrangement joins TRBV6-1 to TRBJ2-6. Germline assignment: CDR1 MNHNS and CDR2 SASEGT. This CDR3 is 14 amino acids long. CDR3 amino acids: CASSGSSGANVLTF.

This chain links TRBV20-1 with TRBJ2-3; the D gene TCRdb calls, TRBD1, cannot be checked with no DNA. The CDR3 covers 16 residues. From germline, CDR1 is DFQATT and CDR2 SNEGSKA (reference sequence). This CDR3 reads CSARDSSGGAGDTQYF.

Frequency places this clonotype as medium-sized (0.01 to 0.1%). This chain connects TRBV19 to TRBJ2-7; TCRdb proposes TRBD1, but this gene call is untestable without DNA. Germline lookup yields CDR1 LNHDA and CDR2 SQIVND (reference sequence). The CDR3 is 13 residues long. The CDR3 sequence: CASSNQGAYEQYF.

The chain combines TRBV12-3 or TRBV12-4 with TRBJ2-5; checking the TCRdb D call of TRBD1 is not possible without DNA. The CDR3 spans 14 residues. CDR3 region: CASSLGRGQETQYF.

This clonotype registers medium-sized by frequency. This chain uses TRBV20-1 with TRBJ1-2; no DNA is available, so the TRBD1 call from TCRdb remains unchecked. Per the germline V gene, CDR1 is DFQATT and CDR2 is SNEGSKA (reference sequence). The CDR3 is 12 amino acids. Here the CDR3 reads CSARDQGHGYTF.

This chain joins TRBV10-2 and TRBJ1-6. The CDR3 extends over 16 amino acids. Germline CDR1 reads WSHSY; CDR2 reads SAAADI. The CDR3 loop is CASSESGMVNNSPLHF.